This TCR beta chain was documented in a study of blood T cell repertoires in COVID-19. Study at large: Samples of COVID-19 (acute and convalescent) were obtained from the United States, Italy and Spain. PBMCs, B-cell-depleted T cells, or T cells were the source of the cDNA or gDNA that made up the material.

Germline assignment: CDR1 SGHDT and CDR2 YYEEEE. The CDR3 totals 15 residues. The V and J ends lost 6 bases and 1 base, in that order; junction bases with no gene match: 7. In the authors' methods: Quantification of nucleated cells was approximated via reference gene primer amplification. The table came from immunoSEQ multiplex PCR; TCRdb's copy has only in-frame clones and leaves some out. The V and J calls and clone size are taken from that table; D and trimming were inferred from the DNA. The table lists tens of thousands of clones, approximately 76% of them singletons. The chain links TRBV5-6 to TRBJ1-1, with TRBD1 matching 9 bases. This TCR was recovered from a man aged 65 to 79 with acute or convalescent COVID-19. The specimen was peripheral blood. The CDR3: CASTLGQGWNTEAFF. DNA for the CDR3: TGTGCCAGCACCCTTGGACAGGGGTGGAACACTGAAGCTTTCTTT.